This T cell receptor (beta chain) was sequenced in a study of cytomegalovirus exposure and HLA in healthy donors. Primers: 60 Vbeta forward and 13 Jbeta reverse. Generated by immunoSEQ multiplex PCR, the TCRdb table keeps only in-frame clones and is missing some. This table holds some 34,000 clones. Findings and limits, study-wide: Researchers reported in a later analysis that a missense DCLRE1C variant was tied to TCR beta V- and J-gene trimming.

Losses at the gene ends were 3 bases for V and 4 bases for J; bases not matched to a gene: 2. The germline gives CDR1 SGHTA, CDR2 FQGNSA. The CDR3 totals 13 residues. With regard to this clone: Its matching antigen is unknown.

This chain links TRBV7-2 with TRBJ1-2, with 7 nucleotides matching TRBD1. The receptor's source is a man between 35 and 55 years old in good health and CMV-seronegative. The sample was PBMCs. CDR3 nucleotide sequence: TGTGCCAGCAGCTTCACAGGGGCCTATGGCTACACCTTC. Its protein is CASSFTGAYGYTF.